One and the same sample provided the 13 T cell receptor beta chains below, sequenced in a study of T cell changes during pregnancy in multiple sclerosis. Sequencing was performed with immunoSEQ multiplex PCR; in TCRdb, only in-frame clones are kept and a portion is missing. The top ten clones hold approximately 0.71% of a sample with approximately 80,000 clones, over 85% of them seen once. The specimen comprised peripheral blood, sampled in the second trimester of pregnancy. Source of these receptors: a female donor in good health, enrolled as a control in a pregnancy study.

This CDR3 reads CASSQDGDHSYNEQFF. CDR3 DNA sequence: TGCGCCAGCAGCCAAGATGGAGACCACTCCTACAATGAGCAGTTCTTC. The rearrangement joins TRBV4-3 to TRBJ2-1; D remains ambiguous. The V gene lost 0 bases and the J gene lost 0 bases, with 9 bases spanning the gap. Germline V lookup: CDR1 LGHNA, CDR2 YSLEER. The CDR3 extends over 16 amino acids.

The rearrangement links TRBV9 to TRBJ1-6, with D maybe TRBD1 (6 bases). CDR1 is SGDLS and CDR2 is YYNGEE in the germline V gene. CDR3 length: 15 amino acids. The V end was cut by 4 bases, the J end by 5 bases, with 13 bases between. In DNA form, the CDR3 reads TGTGCCAGCAGCCGTGACAGGACGAATAATTCACCCCTCCACTTT. Translation: CASSRDRTNNSPLHF.

This clone was counted a single time. The V gene is TRBV5-8, the J gene TRBJ1-5, with TRBD1 as a possible D gene (5 bases). The germline V gene encodes CDR1 SGHTS and CDR2 YDEGEE. This CDR3 region has 15 residues. Trimming left V 1 base short and J 4 bases short, with 12 bases between. The CDR3 DNA sequence: TGTGCCAGCAGCTTGCTGCAGGGAACAAATCAGCCCCAGCATTTT. This sequence encodes CASSLLQGTNQPQHF.

The genes are TRBV14 and TRBJ2-5, with D unclear. Per germline, CDR1 SGHDN and CDR2 FVKESK. Between the trimmed V and J ends, which lost 4 bases and 4 bases, there was a span of 10 bases. The CDR3 extends over 13 amino acids. CDR3: CASSLRPRETQYF. DNA for the CDR3: TGTGCCAGCAGCCTACGCCCTAGAGAGACCCAGTACTTC.

The rearrangement links TRBV13 to TRBJ2-7; 11 bases map to TRBD1. The CDR3 loop spans 16 amino acids. Germline V gene sequence: CDR1 PRHDT, CDR2 FYEKMQ (reference sequence). Trimming cost V 5 bases and J 4 bases; bases outside gene matches: 10. CDR3: CASSNGTGGTLYEQYF. In nucleotides, the CDR3 is TGTGCCAGCAGCAACGGGACAGGGGGGACTTTATACGAGCAGTACTTC.

DNA of the CDR3: TGTGCCTGGTCACAGAGGAACACTGAAGCTTTCTTT. Translation: CAWSQRNTEAFF. V gene TRBV30 combines with J gene TRBJ1-1, with no clear D. The CDR3 spans 12 residues. V dropped 5 bases and J dropped 1 base, with 8 bases sitting between them. The germline V gene has CDR1 GTSNPN and CDR2 SVGIG (reference sequence).

This clone was detected a few times. The chain recombines TRBV6-1 with TRBJ1-2; D not resolved. CDR1 and CDR2 from the germline V gene are MNHNS and SASEGT. Trimming took off 3 bases at V and 4 bases at J, with 15 bases between the two ends. This CDR3 comprises 15 residues. The CDR3 DNA follows: TGTGCCAGCAGTGAGGGAGGGCCCACCCTCTATGGCTACACCTTC. This gives the protein CASSEGGPTLYGYTF.

The chain links TRBV7-2 to TRBJ1-6; 7 bases agree with TRBD1. The CDR3 is 15 amino acids. Per germline, CDR1 SGHTA and CDR2 FQGNSA. V lost 6 bases to trimming and J lost 4 bases; unmatched junction nucleotides: 6. This chain's CDR3 is CASRPQGVYNSPLHF. The DNA of the CDR3 is TGTGCCAGCAGACCCCAGGGGGTTTATAATTCACCCCTCCACTTT.

The V gene is TRBV7-2, the J gene TRBJ2-2; 8 positions agree with TRBD2. Germline CDR1 SGHTA, CDR2 FQGNSA. V dropped 7 bases and J dropped 2; count of bases not matched to a gene: 9. This CDR3 is 16 amino acids long. CDR3 sequence reads: CASNSREGVNTGELFF. In DNA, the CDR3 is TGTGCCAGCAACTCCCGGGAGGGGGTTAACACCGGGGAGCTGTTTTTT.

With respect to this clone: Other DNA sequences in this specimen translate into the identical CDR3. The J gene is TRBJ1-2, the V gene TRBV5-1; 8 nucleotides match TRBD1. V trimming: 5 bases; J trimming: 4 bases; junction bases outside the gene matches: 4. Per the germline V gene, CDR1 is SGHRS and CDR2 is YFSETQ. The CDR3 is made up of 13 amino acids. The CDR3 DNA is TGCGCCAGCAGTTCCGGACAGGGCTATGGCTACACCTTC. Translating gives CASSSGQGYGYTF. Variable domain in full (rest from reference TRBV5-1 and TRBJ1-2): KAGVTQTPRYLIKTRGQQVTLSCSPISGHRSVSWYQQTPGQGLQFLFEYFSETQRNKGNFPGRFSGRQFSNSRSEMNVSTLELGDSALYLCASSSGQGYGYTFGSGTRLTVV.

This chain uses TRBV5-8 with TRBJ2-5, with D perhaps matching TRBD2 (6 bases). The germline V gene has CDR1 SGHTS and CDR2 YDEGEE. V shed 8 bases and J shed 2 bases, with 13 bases lying between them. This CDR3 region has 13 residues. CDR3 DNA: TGTGCCAGTAACGGGGGAGAACAAGAGACCCAGTACTTC. Residues: CASNGGEQETQYF.

The chain links TRBV5-6 to TRBJ1-2; 7 bases agree with TRBD1. Per germline, CDR1 SGHDT and CDR2 YYEEEE. The CDR3 is 14 residues long. Trimming cost V 2 bases and J 4 bases; bases outside gene matches: 5. CDR3 amino acids: CASSLPGQSYGYTF. CDR3 DNA: TGTGCCAGCAGCTTACCGGGACAGAGCTATGGCTACACCTTC.

The chain recombines TRBV19 with TRBJ1-2, with D perhaps TRBD1 (5 bases). Looked up from germline, CDR1 is LNHDA and CDR2 is SQIVND (reference sequence). V lost 1 base and J lost 0, with 21 bases in between. The CDR3 sequence is 19 residues long. CDR3 residues: CASSIGGTPGVTANYGYTF. In DNA form, the CDR3 reads TGTGCCAGTAGTATAGGGGGGACTCCGGGTGTGACGGCTAACTATGGCTACACCTTC.